One TCR beta chain is described in this entry. What it recognizes is unknown. This record comes from a study of tumor-infiltrating lymphocytes in primary liver carcinoma. As for the study in general: Ages ranged from 30 to 69, with HCC or mixed HCC-cholangiocarcinoma. Study-level results: Top clones occupying all five tumor regions numbered only about 8-25%. When set against blood, tumors had a significantly higher top-250-clone fraction (p = 0.039).

With a constant-region primer, TCR beta cDNA was made from 450 to 550 ng of total RNA. Three-round nested multiplex PCR performed with slightly modified ARM-PCR produced the TCR beta libraries. TRBV1-TRBV30 forward primers and a C-beta reverse primer were used in the first two PCR rounds, which each ran for 9 to 10 cycles. TCRdb passed the multiplex PCR reads through MiXCR, listing each CDR3 protein once. This table has roughly 120,000 distinct CDR3 sequences, 55% to 75% appearing once. The CDR3 consists of 12 residues. Trimming left V 6 bases short and J 7 bases short, with 11 bases between. Germline CDR1 and CDR2: MDHEN and SYDVKM. The tissue used was unsorted bulk material of about 20-33 mg. RNA and DNA were co-extracted from it with the AllPrep DNA/RNA mini kit.

This sequence was found in a woman aged 60-75 years with primary liver carcinoma and hepatitis B virus infection. Sample: liver tumor tissue from sampling region 3. This sample's subset: tumor region T3, left-lateral pole. This sequence joins TRBV28 and TRBJ2-3; D is uncertain. In DNA, the CDR3 is TGTGCCAGCAGCCAACCCCCCCATACGCAGTATTTT. Protein sequence: CASSQPPHTQYF.